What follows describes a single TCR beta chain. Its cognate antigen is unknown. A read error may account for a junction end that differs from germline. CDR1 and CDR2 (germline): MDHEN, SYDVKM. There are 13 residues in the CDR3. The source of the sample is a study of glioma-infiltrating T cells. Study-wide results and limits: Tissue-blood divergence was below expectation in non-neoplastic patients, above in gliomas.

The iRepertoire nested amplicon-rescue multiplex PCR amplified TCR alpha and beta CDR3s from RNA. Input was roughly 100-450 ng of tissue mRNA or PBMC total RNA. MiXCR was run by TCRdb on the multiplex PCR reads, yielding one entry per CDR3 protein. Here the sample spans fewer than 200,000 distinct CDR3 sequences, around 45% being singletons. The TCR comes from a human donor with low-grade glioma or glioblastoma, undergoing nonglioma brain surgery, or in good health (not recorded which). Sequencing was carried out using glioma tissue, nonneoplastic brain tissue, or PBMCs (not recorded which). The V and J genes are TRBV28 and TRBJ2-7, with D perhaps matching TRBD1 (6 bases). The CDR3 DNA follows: TGTGCCAGGAGTTTAGTGGGGGCTAACGAGCAGTACTTC. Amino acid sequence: CARSLVGANEQYF.